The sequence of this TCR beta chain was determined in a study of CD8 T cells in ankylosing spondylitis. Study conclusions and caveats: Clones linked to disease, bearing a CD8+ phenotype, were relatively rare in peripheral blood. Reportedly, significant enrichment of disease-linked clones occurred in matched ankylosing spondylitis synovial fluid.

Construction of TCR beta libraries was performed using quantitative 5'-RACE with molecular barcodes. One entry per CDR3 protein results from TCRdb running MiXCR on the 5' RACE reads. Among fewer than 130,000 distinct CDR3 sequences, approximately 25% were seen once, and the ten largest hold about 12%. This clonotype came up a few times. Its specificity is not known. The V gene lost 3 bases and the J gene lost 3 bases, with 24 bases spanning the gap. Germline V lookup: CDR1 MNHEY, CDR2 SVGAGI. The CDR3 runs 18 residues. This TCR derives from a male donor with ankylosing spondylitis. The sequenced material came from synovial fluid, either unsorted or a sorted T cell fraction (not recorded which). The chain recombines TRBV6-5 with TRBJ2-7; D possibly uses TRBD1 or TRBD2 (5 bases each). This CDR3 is CASSYAGTETPYHYEQYV. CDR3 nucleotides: TGTGCCAGCAGTTATGCAGGGACCGAAACACCCTATCACTACGAGCAGTACGTC.